This T cell receptor (beta chain) came from a study of OX40 agonist ivuxolimab in advanced cancers. For the study at large: People in dose escalation had one of these cancers: hepatocellular carcinoma, melanoma, renal cell or head and neck cancer. General study findings and limits: Expanded clones belonging to CD8+ T cells outnumbered, on average, those of CD4+.

Germline V gives CDR1 SGHRS, CDR2 YFSETQ. The CDR3 runs to 14 residues. The ends were cut back, 4 bases at V and 3 bases at J, with 14 bases in the middle. On this clone itself: The antigen remains unidentified.

Profiled with immunoSEQ multiplex PCR; TCRdb holds only in-frame clones, not every one. The sample contains roughly 45,000 clones, more than 75% of which appear only once. The material sequenced was CD4+ or CD8+ T cells sorted from blood, taken in a trial of the OX40 agonist ivuxolimab. This sequence originates from an adult with an advanced solid tumor such as melanoma, head and neck, liver or kidney cancer. V is TRBV5-1 and J is TRBJ2-7, with a weak D call TRBD1 (6 bases). The DNA of the CDR3 is TGCGCCAGCAGCCCAGGGGACCGGAGCTACGAGCAGTACTTC. It codes for CASSPGDRSYEQYF.